The 11 T cell receptor beta chains in this list originate from one sample, sequenced in a study of identifying expanded T cells in peripheral blood. Libraries were prepared by immunoSEQ multiplex PCR; TCRdb keeps only in-frame clonotypes and omits some of them. The sample includes fewer than 130,000 clones, roughly 89% of them seen just once. The sequenced material came from blood. Source of these receptors: a person aged 18 to 75 in good health.

This chain joins TRBV30 and TRBJ2-7, with D possibly TRBD1 on 6 matching bases. This CDR3 has 15 residues. Germline V gene sequence: CDR1 GTSNPN, CDR2 SVGIG (reference sequence). Trimming cost V 2 bases and J 2 bases, with 16 bases left between them. CDR3 region: CAWSQKVGGTYEQYF. CDR3 in DNA: TGTGCCTGGAGTCAGAAGGTTGGGGGCACCTACGAGCAGTACTTC.

The chain carries TRBV7-9 and TRBJ2-7; D call uncertain. Germline V CDR1 and CDR2: SEHNR, FQNEAQ (reference sequence). CDR3 length: 14 amino acids. V was trimmed by 4 bases and J by 2 bases, leaving 12 bases between them. The CDR3: CASSSRNLPYEQYF. The CDR3 DNA reads as TGTGCCAGCAGCTCCCGCAACCTCCCCTACGAGCAGTACTTC.

The chain carries TRBV10-3 and TRBJ2-1, with D perhaps TRBD1 (6 bases). CDR3 length: 17 amino acids. In germline, CDR1 is ENHRY, CDR2 SYGVKD. V was pared by 4 bases and J by 0 bases, with 16 bases between. The CDR3 is CAISGNRARSSYNEQFF. CDR3 DNA sequence: TGTGCCATCAGTGGGAACAGGGCCCGTAGCTCCTACAATGAGCAGTTCTTC.

The V gene is TRBV7-8, the J gene TRBJ2-7, with D maybe TRBD1 (7 bases). From germline, CDR1 is SGHVS and CDR2 FQNEAQ. V was pared by 3 bases and J by 1 base, with 19 bases between. The CDR3 totals 17 residues. CDR3 nucleotides: TGTGCCAGCAGCTTTATAACAGGGGAGGCAGGGTCCTACGAGCAGTACTTC. Its protein is CASSFITGEAGSYEQYF.

This clone occurred once. Here the CDR3 DNA reads TGTGCCAGCAGCAAAGATTGCGGGGGGGCGCTCGGTGGGGAGCTGTTTTTT. Translating gives CASSKDCGGALGGELFF. The chain is built from TRBV21-1 and TRBJ2-2; the D call of TRBD2 is as the table states it, not checked on the DNA. TRBV21-1 is marked as a pseudogene. The CDR3 is made up of 17 amino acids.

V gene TRBV2 combines with J gene TRBJ2-1, with 8 bases aligning to TRBD2. Losses at the gene ends were 2 bases for V and 0 bases for J; bases not matched to a gene: 6. Germline-derived CDR1 and CDR2 are SNHLY and FYNNEI. The CDR3 sequence is 17 residues long. The CDR3 DNA sequence: TGTGCCAGCAGTGAACAGCGGGGGTACTACTCCTACAATGAGCAGTTCTTC. As protein: CASSEQRGYYSYNEQFF.

The chain uses TRBV4-3 and TRBJ1-3, with 9 bases identical to TRBD1. The V gene's germline CDR1 is LGHNA and CDR2 YSLEER. CDR3 length equals 17 residues. With 4 bases clipped from V and 5 bases from J, the junction kept 12 bases outside the gene matches. In DNA form, the CDR3 reads TGCGCCAGCAGCCGCTCAACTTCGGGACAGGGCAGAAACACCATATATTTT. Translated, it gives CASSRSTSGQGRNTIYF.

The chain couples TRBV29-1 to TRBJ1-5, with unresolved D. CDR3 length: 15 amino acids. From germline, CDR1 is SQVTM and CDR2 ANQGSEA. Here the CDR3 reads CRPSPGKFHNQPQHF. The CDR3 DNA follows: TGCAGACCCAGTCCTGGCAAGTTTCACAATCAGCCCCAGCATTTT.

This chain joins TRBV2 and TRBJ2-5, with D maybe TRBD1 (5 bases). The V gene's germline CDR1 is SNHLY and CDR2 FYNNEI. The CDR3 consists of 14 residues. V dropped 8 bases and J dropped 3 bases, with 16 bases sitting between them. CDR3 nucleotides: TGTGCCAGCCACGGCTACCAGGGAAAAGAGACCCAGTACTTC. Translated: CASHGYQGKETQYF.

The V call is TRBV13, the J call TRBJ2-7; a possible D gene is TRBD1 (6 bases). Per the germline V gene, CDR1 is PRHDT and CDR2 is FYEKMQ (reference sequence). This CDR3 spans 12 amino acids. The germline V and J ends were trimmed by 3 bases and 6 bases, with 9 bases remaining between them. The CDR3 loop reads CASSLGAGEQYF. CDR3 nucleotide sequence: TGTGCCAGCAGCTTGGGGGCGGGCGAGCAGTACTTC.

The V and J genes are TRBV7-2 and TRBJ1-2; D gene uncertain. V was shortened by 5 bases and J by 8 bases, with 12 bases between the two germline ends. The CDR3 is made up of 12 amino acids. Looked up from germline, CDR1 is SGHTA and CDR2 is FQGNSA. The CDR3 DNA reads as TGTGCCAGCAGCCCTCCAACATGGGGCTACACCTTC. Its translation is CASSPPTWGYTF.